Each of the 25 T cell receptor beta chains below was sequenced from the same sample in a study of T-cell reconstitution after alpha-beta-depleted transplantation in children (dated by TCRdb to 2015 to 2016). What this sample's time point label stands for: day 60 (about 2 months) after transplantation. This sample's treatment or condition label indicates: allogeneic hematopoietic cell transplantation with graft depleted of TCRalphabeta T cells and CD19 B cells. Libraries were built with PCR. The instrument given in TCRdb is Illumina HiSeq 2500. Molecular barcoding was employed in the preparation of TCR libraries, with unique molecular identifiers being used to normalize TCRbeta repertoire quantification. Clones were called with MiXCR by TCRdb after fastp trimmed the public reads at Q25, and only in-frame beta chains were retained. Rows are unified per CDR3 protein, each entry keeping the most common DNA and genes. Within this sample are roughly 7,700 distinct CDR3 sequences, with about 12% of them counted one time only. Under 55% of the sample is taken by the ten largest.

The sample here was PBMCs, mostly from graft donor cells, taken 60 days after TCRalphabeta/CD19-depleted stem cell transplant. These receptors were collected from a patient aged 2-15 years who had a stem cell transplant for inherited bone marrow failure, so the T cells may come from the graft donor.

This clonotype was seen repeatedly, ten times or more. V and J are TRBV6-5 and TRBJ1-1; D remains ambiguous. V was shortened by 4 bases and J by 1 base, with 7 bases between the two germline ends. This CDR3 contains 13 residues. CDR1 and CDR2 from the germline V gene are MNHEY and SVGAGI. This chain's CDR3 is CASSFIRNTEAFF. The CDR3, as DNA: TGTGCCAGCAGTTTCATCCGGAACACTGAAGCTTTCTTT.

This clonotype occurred a few times. The gene calls are TRBV5-6 and TRBJ2-1; 10 positions agree with TRBD2. This CDR3 has 14 amino acids. Germline CDR1 is SGHDT and CDR2 is YYEEEE. The V gene end was trimmed by 9 bases and the J gene end by 10 bases; junction bases not matched to a gene: 13. CDR3 coding DNA: TGTGCCATGGGCTTGGGGCTAGCGGGAGTGGAGCAGTTCTTC. It is translated as CAMGLGLAGVEQFF.

This clonotype has a count of ten or more. V and J are TRBV4-3 and TRBJ1-2, with a weak D call TRBD1 (5 bases). V was clipped by 0 bases and J by 7 bases, with 12 bases between them. Germline CDR1 LGHNA, CDR2 YSLEER. The CDR3 runs 14 residues. The CDR3 nucleotides are TGCGCCAGCAGCCAAGAGGGGACGGGTTTTGGCTACACCTTC. Amino acid sequence: CASSQEGTGFGYTF.

This chain uses TRBV5-6 with TRBJ2-1; 9 bases fit TRBD2. V shed 4 bases, J shed 9 bases, and the junction held 8 bases outside the gene matches. The germline CDR1 and CDR2 sequences are SGHDT and YYEEEE. The CDR3 runs 14 residues. The CDR3 reads CASSPGLAGIEQFF. The CDR3 DNA is TGTGCCAGCAGCCCCGGGCTAGCGGGAATTGAGCAGTTCTTC.

This clonotype was observed many times. The gene calls are TRBV12-3 or TRBV12-4 and TRBJ2-7; D is undetermined. This CDR3 is built from 15 residues. The V end was cut by 6 bases, the J end by 0 bases, with 15 bases between. The CDR3 DNA is TGTGCCAGCAGGGCCAGAGGATTTAGCTCCTACGAGCAGTACTTC. This codes for CASRARGFSSYEQYF.

This clonotype was recorded at least ten times. The chain uses TRBV6-2 or TRBV6-3 and TRBJ1-5; no definite D call. This CDR3 contains 14 residues. CDR1 and CDR2 (germline): MNHEY, SVGEGT. Between the trimmed V and J ends, which lost 7 bases and 1 base, there was a span of 11 bases. The CDR3: CASNRVYSNQPQHF. As DNA, the CDR3 is TGTGCCAGCAATCGGGTTTACAGCAATCAGCCCCAGCATTTT.

By share, this clonotype ranks as medium-sized. V usage is TRBV30 and J usage is TRBJ2-7; D uncertain. CDR3 length equals 12 residues. Trimming took 0 bases from V and 6 from J, leaving 9 bases between them. Germline V gene lookup returns CDR1 GTSNPN and CDR2 SVGIG (reference sequence). CDR3 sequence (DNA): TGTGCCTGGAGTGTTGTGGAGATCGAGCAGTACTTC. Translated: CAWSVVEIEQYF. Drawing the rest from reference TRBV30 and TRBJ2-7, the complete variable domain is SQTIHQWPATLVQPVGSPLSLECTVEGTSNPNLYWYRQAAGRGLQLLFYSVGIGQISSEVPQNLSASRPQDRQFILSSKKLLLSDSGFYLCAWSVVEIEQYFGPGTRLTVT.

This clonotype was seen many times. The chain is built from TRBV5-8 and TRBJ2-3; 8 bases are shared with TRBD2. Germline V lookup: CDR1 SGHTS, CDR2 YDEGEE. The CDR3 covers 14 residues. V lost 4 bases to trimming and J lost 11 bases; unmatched junction nucleotides: 12. The CDR3 DNA reads TGTGCCAGCAGCCGCGGGGGGTCTCTATTATGGCAGTATTTT. Residues: CASSRGGSLLWQYF.

This clonotype was recorded many times. Here the CDR3 DNA reads TGTGCCAGCAGGAGCGTGAATGGCTACACCTTC. The encoded protein is CASRSVNGYTF. V and J are TRBV6-5 and TRBJ1-2; D gene unclear. This CDR3 has 11 amino acids. Germline values: CDR1 MNHEY, CDR2 SVGAGI. The V end lost 6 bases, the J end lost 6 bases, and 8 bases lay between the germline ends.

Ten or more counts support this clonotype. The chain recombines TRBV12-3 or TRBV12-4 with TRBJ1-2, with D perhaps TRBD1 (5 bases). V lost 9 bases, J lost 2 bases, and 16 bases lay in between. CDR3 length: 14 amino acids. The CDR3 loop is CASHSRGLNYGYTF. The CDR3 DNA reads as TGTGCCAGTCACTCAAGGGGCCTAAACTATGGCTACACCTTC.

By share, this clonotype counts as medium-sized. The chain combines TRBV20-1 with TRBJ2-1; 7 bases line up with TRBD1. The germline CDR1 and CDR2 sequences are DFQATT and SNEGSKA (reference sequence). This CDR3 spans 11 amino acids. The CDR3 nucleotides read TGCACAATACAACAGGGGAGTGAGCAGTTCTTC. Its translation is CTIQQGSEQFF.

This clonotype was picked up many times. CDR3 amino acids: CASSSLLNTEAFF. DNA for the CDR3: TGTGCCAGCAGTTCCCTCCTGAACACTGAAGCTTTCTTT. This sequence joins TRBV6-2 or TRBV6-3 and TRBJ1-1; D is unclear. Trimming stripped 4 bases from V and 0 bases from J, with 6 bases between. Germline loops: CDR1 MNHEY, CDR2 SVGEGT. The CDR3 extends over 13 amino acids.

This clonotype was detected ten times or more. The V and J genes are TRBV2 and TRBJ2-2; 8 bases map to TRBD2. The CDR3 has 15 amino acids. Germline CDR1 and CDR2: SNHLY and FYNNEI. The V and J ends lost 8 bases and 2 bases, in that order; junction bases with no gene match: 7. The CDR3, as DNA: TGTGCCAGCGGATTGGGACTAGTCAACACCGGGGAGCTGTTTTTT. Translation gives CASGLGLVNTGELFF.

This clonotype was picked up many times. In nucleotides, the CDR3 is TGTGCCACCAGGGACAACGACCGCACAGATACGCAGTATTTT. This translates into CATRDNDRTDTQYF. V and J are TRBV24-1 and TRBJ2-3; the D gene is possibly TRBD1 (5 bases). The V end was cut by 7 bases, the J end by 1 base, with 11 bases between. The CDR3 is made up of 14 amino acids. Germline CDR1 reads KGHDR; CDR2 reads SFDVKD.

This clonotype was found many times. This chain connects TRBV9 to TRBJ2-1; either TRBD1 or TRBD2 may fit D (5 bases each). This CDR3 has 15 residues. CDR1 is SGDLS, CDR2 YYNGEE, per germline. Between the trimmed V and J ends, which lost 4 bases and 3 bases, there was a span of 14 bases. The CDR3 spells CASSRTSRGYNEQFF. In DNA form, the CDR3 reads TGTGCCAGCAGCCGCACCTCGAGGGGCTACAATGAGCAGTTCTTC.

This clonotype was observed at least ten times. V gene TRBV18 combines with J gene TRBJ2-5; D unclear. Trimming removed 3 bases at V and 4 bases at J, with 3 bases between. The CDR3 length is 11 residues. Per the germline V gene, CDR1 is KGHSH and CDR2 is LQKENI. CDR3 residues: CASSPRETQYF. In DNA, the CDR3 is TGTGCCAGCTCACCGCGAGAGACCCAGTACTTC.

This clonotype was detected ten times or more. The chain couples TRBV10-2 to TRBJ1-1; TRBD1 aligns across 9 bases. Germline V gene sequence: CDR1 WSHSY, CDR2 SAAADI. The trim removed 7 bases at V and 5 bases at J, leaving 5 bases unmatched. The CDR3 has 13 amino acids. The CDR3, as DNA: TGCGCCAGCACCCACAGGGGGCGGACTGAAGCTTTCTTT. It specifies CASTHRGRTEAFF.

This clonotype was counted at least ten times. CDR3 in DNA: TGTGCCAGCAGCCTGAGACAGGGAAGCGAGCAGTACTTC. Residues: CASSLRQGSEQYF. The gene calls are TRBV7-9 and TRBJ2-7; 7 positions agree with TRBD1. The germline V gene has CDR1 SEHNR and CDR2 FQNEAQ (reference sequence). The CDR3 sequence is 13 residues long. Losses at the gene ends were 5 bases for V and 6 bases for J; bases not matched to a gene: 7.

This clonotype was observed many times. The genes are TRBV28 and TRBJ2-1; 10 bases agree with TRBD2. From germline, CDR1 is MDHEN and CDR2 SYDVKM. The CDR3 has 17 amino acids. Trimming at V came to 2 bases and at J to 2 bases, leaving 6 bases not matched to a gene. The CDR3 reads CASSLELAGGPYNEQFF. CDR3 nucleotide sequence: TGTGCCAGCAGTTTAGAGTTAGCGGGAGGACCCTACAATGAGCAGTTCTTC.

In its sample, this clonotype was seen many times. The chain recombines TRBV12-5 with TRBJ1-2; no clear D. V was shortened by 6 bases and J by 4 bases, with 9 bases between the two germline ends. CDR1 and CDR2 from the germline V gene are LGHNT and FRNRAP. CDR3 size: 12 residues. The CDR3 sequence: CASGGFIYGYTF. The CDR3 region has the DNA TGTGCTAGTGGGGGTTTTATCTATGGCTACACCTTC.

This clonotype was seen many times. The V call is TRBV5-1, the J call TRBJ2-6; D possibly corresponds to TRBD1 (5 bases). The V gene's germline CDR1 is SGHRS and CDR2 YFSETQ. This CDR3 contains 15 residues. V lost 2 bases to trimming and J lost 1 base, with 7 bases between them. The CDR3 bases are TGCGCCAGCAGCTTCTCAGGGTCTGGGGCCAACGTCCTGACTTTC. Translated: CASSFSGSGANVLTF. Combining the CDR3 with reference TRBV5-1 and TRBJ2-6 gives the whole variable domain KAGVTQTPRYLIKTRGQQVTLSCSPISGHRSVSWYQQTPGQGLQFLFEYFSETQRNKGNFPGRFSGRQFSNSRSEMNVSTLELGDSALYLCASSFSGSGANVLTFGAGSRLTVL.

This clonotype was observed many times. The chain recombines TRBV4-3 with TRBJ1-4; the match to TRBD1 covers 7 bases. This CDR3 is 15 amino acids long. J was trimmed by 4 bases and V by 2 bases; bases with no gene match: 4. The germline V gene has CDR1 LGHNA and CDR2 YSLEER. DNA for the CDR3: TGCGCCAGCAGCCAACAGGACAGGTTTAATGAAAAACTGTTTTTT. It yields the protein CASSQQDRFNEKLFF.

Remarks on this clonotype: Mismatch with germline at one junction end may stem from a read error. The V call is TRBV4-2, the J call TRBJ2-7; 9 bases agree with TRBD2. CDR1 is LGHNA and CDR2 is YNFKEQ in the germline V gene. This CDR3 region has 18 residues. The CDR3 DNA follows: TGTGCCATCAGCCCCTGGCGCCGCGGGAGGGCCTCTTACTACGAGCAGTACTTC. Its translation: CAISPWRRGRASYYEQYF.

At least ten counts were recorded for this clonotype. The chain links TRBV20-1 to TRBJ2-7; 9 bases are shared with TRBD1. Looked up from germline, CDR1 is DFQATT and CDR2 is SNEGSKA (reference sequence). After removal of 6 bases from V and 7 bases from J, the junction contained 13 bases not matched to a gene. This CDR3 spans 14 amino acids. The CDR3 DNA follows: TGCAGTGCCCCCGGGACAGGGCCTCCTATGGAGCAGTACTTC. Translated: CSAPGTGPPMEQYF.

This clonotype was recorded many times. J is TRBJ2-3 and V is TRBV9; TRBD2 aligns across 11 bases. Per germline, CDR1 SGDLS and CDR2 YYNGEE. The V segment lost 7 bases and the J segment 1 base; nucleotides outside the gene matches: 14. This CDR3 region has 18 residues. As DNA, the CDR3 is TGTGCCAGCGGCATAGCGGGAGGGCCTGATGGGGGCACAGATACGCAGTATTTT. Its translation: CASGIAGGPDGGTDTQYF.